This is a list of T cell receptor beta chains from one sample in a study of T cell changes during pregnancy in multiple sclerosis. This table comes from immunoSEQ multiplex PCR, and its TCRdb copy is limited to in-frame clones, with some not included. The data show under 60,000 clones, with about 91% seen just once and 9.5% to 13% held by the top ten. Sample: CD8+ T cells from peripheral blood mononuclear cells, taken after pregnancy. These receptors originate from a female donor with multiple sclerosis, enrolled in a pregnancy study. The CDR3 runs from the conserved cysteine through the conserved F or W. Each record gives: clone size, D gene, J gene, V gene, CDR3 protein, CDR3 DNA. A D gene is named only where the DNA matches it firmly. Clone size is given for some rows only: seen once, a few or many times, or a class if the clone is expanded.

abundance: NA
d_gene: TRBD2
j_gene: TRBJ2-3
v_gene: TRBV13
CDR3aa: CASSLVAGDTDTQYF
CDR3nt: TGTGCCAGCAGCTTAGTGGCGGGGGACACAGATACGCAGTATTTT

abundance: NA
d_gene: TRBD1
j_gene: TRBJ2-7
v_gene: TRBV5-5
CDR3aa: CASSWLTGADEQYF
CDR3nt: TGTGCCAGCAGCTGGCTGACAGGGGCGGACGAGCAGTACTTC

abundance: NA
d_gene: NA
j_gene: TRBJ2-7
v_gene: TRBV5-1
CDR3aa: CASSFTGSYEQYF
CDR3nt: TGCGCCAGCAGCTTTACAGGGTCCTACGAGCAGTACTTC

abundance: NA
d_gene: TRBD1
j_gene: TRBJ1-1
v_gene: TRBV19
CDR3aa: CASRPTGTGDGNTEAFF
CDR3nt: TGTGCCAGTAGACCGACCGGGACAGGGGATGGGAATACTGAAGCTTTCTTT

abundance: NA
d_gene: TRBD1
j_gene: TRBJ2-5
v_gene: TRBV9
CDR3aa: CASSVTGSETQYF
CDR3nt: TGTGCCAGCAGCGTGACAGGGTCGGAGACCCAGTACTTC

abundance: NA
d_gene: TRBD1
j_gene: TRBJ1-5
v_gene: TRBV6-4
CDR3aa: CASSETGGGSNQPQHF
CDR3nt: TGTGCCAGCAGTGAAACAGGGGGGGGCAGCAATCAGCCCCAGCATTTT

abundance: NA
d_gene: TRBD2
j_gene: TRBJ2-5
v_gene: TRBV7-6
CDR3aa: CASSPKGGASGGLETQYF
CDR3nt: TGTGCCAGCAGCCCAAAGGGAGGGGCTAGCGGGGGGTTGGAGACCCAGTACTTC

abundance: NA
d_gene: NA
j_gene: TRBJ2-7
v_gene: TRBV6-5
CDR3aa: CASAGSLRDEQYF
CDR3nt: TGTGCCAGCGCGGGGAGTCTAAGAGACGAGCAGTACTTC

abundance: NA
d_gene: NA
j_gene: TRBJ2-3
v_gene: TRBV11-2
CDR3aa: CASSPGGLGSSHTQYF
CDR3nt: TGTGCCAGCAGCCCTGGGGGCCTAGGATCCTCTCATACGCAGTATTTT

abundance: NA
d_gene: NA
j_gene: TRBJ2-1
v_gene: TRBV15
CDR3aa: CATSTRRDNEQFF
CDR3nt: TGTGCCACCAGCACTAGGAGGGACAATGAGCAGTTCTTC

abundance: NA
d_gene: NA
j_gene: TRBJ2-1
v_gene: TRBV29-1
CDR3aa: CSVEQRPYNEQFF
CDR3nt: TGCAGCGTTGAGCAGCGGCCCTACAATGAGCAGTTCTTC

abundance: NA
d_gene: NA
j_gene: TRBJ1-1
v_gene: TRBV7-9
CDR3aa: CASSWGVEAFF
CDR3nt: TGTGCCAGCAGCTGGGGGGTCGAAGCTTTCTTT

abundance: once
d_gene: NA
j_gene: TRBJ1-6
v_gene: TRBV4-1
CDR3aa: CASSQYDRNSPLHF
CDR3nt: TGCGCCAGCAGCCAATATGACAGAAATTCACCCCTCCACTTT